This T cell receptor beta chain was profiled in a study of control samples from healthy donors and cancer patients. The table lists this clone with a count of one. Measured with immunoSEQ multiplex PCR; TCRdb has only the in-frame clones, and not every one. Of roughly 190,000 clones listed, around 93% are singletons. Germline lookup yields CDR1 MNHEY and CDR2 SVGAGI. The CDR3 has 15 residues. Trimming shortened V by 4 bases and J by 6 bases, and 16 bases separated the two germline ends. J is TRBJ2-4 and V is TRBV6-5; D is possibly TRBD2 (6 bases). The clonotype was recovered from a man between 25 and 39 years old in good health. The sample comprised blood. CDR3 sequence: CASSSRGARGNIQYF. The CDR3 nucleotides read TGTGCCAGCAGTTCGCGGGGAGCGCGGGGAAACATTCAGTACTTC.